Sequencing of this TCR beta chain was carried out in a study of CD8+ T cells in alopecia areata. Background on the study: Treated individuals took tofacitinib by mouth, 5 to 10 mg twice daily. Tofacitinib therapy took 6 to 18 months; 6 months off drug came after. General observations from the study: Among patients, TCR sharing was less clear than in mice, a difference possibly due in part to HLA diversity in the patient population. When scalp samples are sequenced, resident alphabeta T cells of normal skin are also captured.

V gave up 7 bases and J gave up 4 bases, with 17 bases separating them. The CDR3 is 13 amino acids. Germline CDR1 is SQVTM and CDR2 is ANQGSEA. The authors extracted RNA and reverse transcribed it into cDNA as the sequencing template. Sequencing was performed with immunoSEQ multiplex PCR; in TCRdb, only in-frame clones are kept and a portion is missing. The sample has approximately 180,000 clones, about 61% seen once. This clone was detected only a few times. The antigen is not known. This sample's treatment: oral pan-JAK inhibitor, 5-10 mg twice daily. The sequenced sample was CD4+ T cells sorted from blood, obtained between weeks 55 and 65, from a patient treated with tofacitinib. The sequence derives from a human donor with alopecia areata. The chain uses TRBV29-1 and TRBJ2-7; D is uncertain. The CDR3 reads CSAWTSPQYEQYF. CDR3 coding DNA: TGCAGCGCCTGGACCTCCCCTCAATACGAGCAGTACTTC.